Included here is one T cell receptor (beta chain) sequence, with context. Its recognized antigen is unknown. Base-call qualities are not available, and no considerably larger clone is one nucleotide away. Library prep was done by the immunoSEQ multiplex PCR assay. Rearranged TCR beta chain sequences were amplified with the hsTCRB Kit following the manufacturer's protocol. TCRB libraries were sequenced on an Illumina MiSeq. Processing in the source paper ran as follows. The proprietary platform of the kit vendor was used for demultiplexing, trimming and gene mapping. Sourced from immuneACCESS, this table was stored by TCRdb with only in-frame sequences that have V and J called. A share of the clones is absent; for the studies checked, an unresolved V gene accounts for under half, and the remainder has no known explanation. V, J and clone size were drawn from that table, and D and trimming were deduced from the DNA. In this sample the table shows around 41,000 clones, about 78% of which occur a single time. The ten most abundant clones make up around 6.5% of the sample.

This sample stems from a study of a mutant IDH1 vaccine in newly diagnosed glioma (dated by TCRdb to 2020 to 2022). Background on the whole study: Patients were given eight vaccinations, in weeks 1, 3, 5, 7, 11, 15, 19 and 23, which matched visits V03 through V10. In the chemotherapy-containing groups, vaccination started alongside temozolomide cycles, whereas in patients who had radiotherapy alone it started 4-6 weeks after radiotherapy. Of the 25 to 40 treated patients, around 60% were male and about 40% were female, and the mean age was 40.4 years. Before enrollment, patients had received standard therapy of radiotherapy alone, temozolomide alone, or radiochemotherapy with temozolomide; most received the combination. Six visits were used for peripheral blood collection: V03 (baseline), V05, V07, V10, V12 and V13. For exploratory analyses, 25 to 30 treated patients had longitudinal TCRB deep sequencing done wherever samples were available. Broader findings and caveats from the paper: Changes in the top peripheral T cell clonotypes picked up by TCRB sequencing did not appear to be linked to pseudoprogression. Immune responses induced by the vaccine were seen in around 94% of patients across multiple MHC alleles. It was noted by the authors that analyses of patient blood samples could not be reproduced owing to sample limitations. Availability determined which PBMC samples were chosen for TCRB deep sequencing.

What this sample's time point label stands for: week 23, last vaccination. A 20-mer mutant IDH1 peptide at 300 micrograms in Montanide made up each vaccine dose, which was injected subcutaneously together with topical imiquimod. All donors had newly diagnosed IDH1-mutant astrocytomas of WHO grade 3 or 4 that showed loss of nuclear ATRX. The samples were drawn from NOA16, a multicentre, single-arm, open-label phase I trial in Germany that tested a mutant IDH1 peptide vaccine in humans for the first time. The DNeasy Blood and Tissue Kit was used to extract genomic DNA from EDTA blood for TCRB sequencing. The CDR3 starts with the cysteine, ends with the phenylalanine, and has 17 residues. Of all the DNA, just the CDR3 is kept, 51 bases in frame from base 1. According to the germline V gene, CDR1 reads ENHRY and CDR2 reads SYGVKD. The V end gives up 5 bases and the J end 0 bases, leaving 13 bases in the junction not matched to a gene.

The material was PBMCs, obtained from a glioma patient whose treatment included an IDH1 peptide vaccine. This chain joins TRBV10-3 to TRBJ2-7, and TRBD1 matches 7 of the central bases. The receptor's source is a woman in her 40s with glioma. Some clones in this sample may be carry-over from other donors' samples. The CDR3 region has the sequence CAISRLLDGTVSYEQYF. The DNA is TGTGCCATCAGTAGACTTCTCGATGGGACAGTCTCCTACGAGCAGTACTTC.